Listed below are T cell receptor beta chains from one sample, sequenced in a study of blood T cell repertoires in COVID-19. The method was immunoSEQ multiplex PCR; TCRdb's version includes in-frame clones alone and lacks a portion of them. The table records about 490,000 clones, approximately 85% of them present only once. The sequencing sample was made of peripheral blood. These receptors were obtained from a human donor in a cohort sampled during active COVID-19. The conserved cysteine and the conserved F or W are not part of the CDR3 here.

v_gene: TRBV9
j_gene: TRBJ2-6
CDR3aa: ASSVGMGAGALSGANVLT

v_gene: TRBV5-4
j_gene: TRBJ2-6
CDR3aa: ASSRRQGAGGANVLT

v_gene: TRBV30
j_gene: TRBJ1-1
CDR3aa: AWSFPDRQNTEAF

v_gene: TRBV15
j_gene: TRBJ2-5
CDR3aa: ATSRDRLAGVQETQY

v_gene: TRBV10-2
j_gene: TRBJ2-7
CDR3aa: ASSETQGHEQY

v_gene: TRBV6-1
j_gene: TRBJ1-2
CDR3aa: ASSEMLQGNYGYT

v_gene: TRBV11-2
j_gene: TRBJ2-2
CDR3aa: ASSLRASGRGTGELF

v_gene: TRBV6-5
j_gene: TRBJ2-7
CDR3aa: ASSYSNGLADEQY

v_gene: TRBV5-6
j_gene: TRBJ1-1
CDR3aa: ASSLGSGTEAF

v_gene: TRBV2
j_gene: TRBJ2-7
CDR3aa: ASDRDRGQDEQY

v_gene: TRBV7-2
j_gene: TRBJ2-1
CDR3aa: ASSFLGGEYNEQF

v_gene: TRBV9
j_gene: TRBJ2-5
CDR3aa: ASSALSGRGGETQY

v_gene: TRBV3-1/TRBV3-2
j_gene: TRBJ2-1
CDR3aa: ASSQVSGTYNEQF

v_gene: TRBV5-1
j_gene: TRBJ2-7
CDR3aa: ASRPIAGEEGEQY

v_gene: TRBV12-5
j_gene: TRBJ1-1
CDR3aa: ASSFNTEAF

v_gene: TRBV19
j_gene: TRBJ1-2
CDR3aa: ASSLRDRPYGYT

v_gene: TRBV12-3/TRBV12-4
j_gene: TRBJ1-2
CDR3aa: ASSGQGYGYT

v_gene: TRBV18
j_gene: TRBJ2-7
CDR3aa: ASSPGGPSSYEQY

v_gene: TRBV6-5
j_gene: TRBJ2-1
CDR3aa: ASSYSRSGRGEQF

v_gene: TRBV5-5
j_gene: TRBJ2-5
CDR3aa: ASSLEGGRAETQY

v_gene: TRBV5-4
j_gene: TRBJ2-4
CDR3aa: ASSLATGTGNIQY

v_gene: TRBV29-1
j_gene: TRBJ2-5
CDR3aa: SAGGTETQY

v_gene: TRBV6-5
j_gene: TRBJ1-1
CDR3aa: ASRKTVPYEAF

v_gene: TRBV30
j_gene: TRBJ2-5
CDR3aa: AWSVPRVAGEGETQY

v_gene: TRBV30
j_gene: TRBJ2-3
CDR3aa: AWSVGGYAQY

v_gene: TRBV9
j_gene: TRBJ2-1
CDR3aa: ASSVSVANEQF

v_gene: TRBV2
j_gene: TRBJ2-6
CDR3aa: ASSEFGGGNGANVLT